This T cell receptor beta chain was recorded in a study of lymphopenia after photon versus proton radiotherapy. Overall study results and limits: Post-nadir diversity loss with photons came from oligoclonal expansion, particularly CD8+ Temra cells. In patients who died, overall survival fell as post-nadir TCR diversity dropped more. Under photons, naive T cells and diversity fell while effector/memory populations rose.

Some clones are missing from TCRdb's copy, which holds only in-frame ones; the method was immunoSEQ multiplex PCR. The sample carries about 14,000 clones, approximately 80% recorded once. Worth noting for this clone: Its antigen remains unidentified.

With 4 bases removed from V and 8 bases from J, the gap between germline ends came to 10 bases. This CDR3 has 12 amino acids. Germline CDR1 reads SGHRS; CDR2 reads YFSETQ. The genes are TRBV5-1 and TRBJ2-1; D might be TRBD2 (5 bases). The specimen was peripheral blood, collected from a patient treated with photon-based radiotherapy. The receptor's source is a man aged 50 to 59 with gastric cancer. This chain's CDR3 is CASSPPGDEQFF. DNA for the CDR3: TGCGCCAGCAGCCCCCCCGGGGATGAGCAGTTCTTC.